Sequencing of this T cell receptor beta chain was carried out in a study of blood T cell repertoires in COVID-19. CDR1 LNHDA and CDR2 SQIVND come from the germline V gene (reference sequence). The CDR3 is 12 residues long. V was trimmed by 11 bases and J by 3 bases, leaving 10 bases between them. Here immunoSEQ multiplex PCR was the method, and the copy in TCRdb shows in-frame clones only, minus some. The table lists about 64,000 clones, 85% to 90% of them singletons. This clonotype originated in a man aged 50 to 60 with active COVID-19. The source material was peripheral blood. This rearrangement joins TRBV19 to TRBJ2-2; possible D gene TRBD1, 6 bases. CDR3 amino acids: CASRGYTGELFF. In DNA form, the CDR3 reads TGTGCCTCGAGGGGGTACACCGGGGAGCTGTTTTTT.